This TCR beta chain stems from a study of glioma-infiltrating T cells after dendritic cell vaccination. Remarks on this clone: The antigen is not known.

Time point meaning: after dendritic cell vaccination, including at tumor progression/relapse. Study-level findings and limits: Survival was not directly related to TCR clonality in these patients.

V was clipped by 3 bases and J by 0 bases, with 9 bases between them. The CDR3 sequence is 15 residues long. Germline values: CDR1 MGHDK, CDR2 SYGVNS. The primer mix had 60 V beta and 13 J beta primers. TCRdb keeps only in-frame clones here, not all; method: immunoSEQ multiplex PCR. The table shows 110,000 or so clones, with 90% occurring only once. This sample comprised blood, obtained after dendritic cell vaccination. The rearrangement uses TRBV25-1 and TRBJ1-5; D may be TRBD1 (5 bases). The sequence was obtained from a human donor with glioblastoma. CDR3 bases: TGTGCCAGCAGTGATCACAGGTATAGCAATCAGCCCCAGCATTTT. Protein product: CASSDHRYSNQPQHF.